This T cell receptor (beta chain) was identified in a study of cytomegalovirus exposure and HLA in healthy donors. Study-level findings and limits: Presence/absence analyses rested on an assumption that sequencing depth was roughly uniform across donors. An analysis was carried out at a later point. It showed that HLA-associated TCR beta chains were more clonally expanded than equally common non-associated chains. In vitro checks showed that a few CMV-associated chains really do target CMV antigens.

These donors, healthy bone marrow donors, were studied. The primer mix had 60 Vbeta and 13 Jbeta primers. The protocol was immunoSEQ multiplex PCR, while the TCRdb copy is restricted to in-frame clones and leaves out a portion. The table shows about 160,000 clones, with about 86% occurring only once. In regard to this clone: Its antigen is unknown.

The CDR3 totals 15 residues. Trimming cost V 2 bases and J 7 bases; bases outside gene matches: 8. CDR1 is MNHEY and CDR2 is SVGAGI in the germline V gene. The V call is TRBV6-5, the J call TRBJ2-7; 10 bases map to TRBD2. Sequenced material: PBMCs. The source of this sequence is a young woman in good health and CMV-seronegative. The CDR3 loop is CASSYSSSGRGEQYF. The CDR3 bases are TGTGCCAGCAGTTACAGTTCTAGCGGGAGAGGAGAGCAGTACTTC.